The clone carrying this T cell receptor (beta chain) was detected only a few times. The antigen is not known. Read sequence stops 3 residues before the CDR3 end, and the germline J gene provides the missing end. This sample was included in a study of T cell clonality in common variable immunodeficiency. General study findings and limits: Compared with controls, CVID subjects had fewer shared TCRbeta clones. Fewer deletions and N-nucleotide insertions were reportedly seen in common variable immunodeficiency TCR beta sequences.

Repertoires were generated with immunoSEQ multiplex PCR, while TCRdb's copy carries only in-frame clones and drops some. The sample is made up of about 30,000 clones, none counted only once. The germline V gene has CDR1 LNHDA and CDR2 SQIVND (reference sequence). This CDR3 region has 14 residues. The J segment lost 1 base and the V segment lost 10 bases, leaving 5 bases of the junction unmatched. Replacement immunoglobulin had been given to every CVID subject for at least one year. Heparinized whole blood, about 4.5 to 9 ml, came from each donor. Specimen: peripheral blood mononuclear cells. The TCR originated in a human donor with common variable immunodeficiency. The V call is TRBV19, the J call TRBJ1-1; the match to TRBD1 covers 11 bases. The CDR3 spells CATQGTGGNTEAFF. CDR3 DNA (partial): TGTGCCACTCAAGGGACAGGGGGGAACACTGAA.